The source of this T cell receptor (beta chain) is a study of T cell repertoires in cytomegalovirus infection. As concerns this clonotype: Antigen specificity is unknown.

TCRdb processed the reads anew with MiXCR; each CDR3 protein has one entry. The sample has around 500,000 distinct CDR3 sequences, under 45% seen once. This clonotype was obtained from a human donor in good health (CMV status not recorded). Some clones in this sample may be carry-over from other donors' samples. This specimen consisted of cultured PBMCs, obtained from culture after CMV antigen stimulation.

CDR3 DNA sequence: TGTGCCAGCAGTTTACTGGACCGGGCGGGCACAGATACGCAGTATTTT. Protein: CASSLLDRAGTDTQYF. V and J are TRBV12-3 or TRBV12-4 and TRBJ2-3; D unresolved. The CDR3 spans 16 residues. V lost 2 bases and J lost 1, with 13 bases in between.